The entry that follows covers one TCR beta chain sequence. Its target antigen remains unknown. No base quality values were provided; no much bigger clone lies one nucleotide off. From V the trimming removes 3 bases and from J it removes 0 bases, while the gene matches leave 8 bases of the junction unaccounted for. CDR1 and CDR2, looked up from the germline V gene, are MGHDK and SYGVNS. Taken from cysteine to phenylalanine, the CDR3 has 17 residues. Only the CDR3 part of the read is kept: 51 bases, read in frame from the first base. Collaborating institutions collected whole blood in K2EDTA tubes following their own protocols. For TCRbeta analysis, collaborators shipped samples in one of three forms: frozen whole blood, isolated PBMCs, or DNA extracted from either of those sample types. The entry originates in a study of blood T cell repertoires in COVID-19 (TCRdb year 2020). Some background on the complete study: The collaborator samples originated in the United States, Italy and Spain and spanned the acute and convalescent phases of COVID-19. The dataset comprised deeply sampled blood TCRbeta repertoires from subjects exposed to, actively infected with, or recovered from COVID-19. Nearly every sample came with metadata listing a de-identified subject ID, COVID-19 status, age in years and sex. Samples came from the ongoing ImmuneRACE study (first 160 participants) plus 1,254 subjects from 6 global collaborators. The material from the prospective study consisted of cDNA or gDNA derived from T cells, B-cell-depleted T cells, or PBMCs. The repertoires were made available in a free public database intended to serve as a resource for research on the immune response to SARS-CoV-2. Where available, HLA class I and class II types were obtained from metadata supplied by the sample provider rather than from assay-based typing.

TCRbeta CDR3 regions were amplified from genomic DNA by means of the immunoSEQ Assay, a bias-controlled multiplex PCR. As for the original processing: Nucleated cell counts per sample were estimated from amplification of reference gene primers within the assay. To quantify the absolute abundance of each unique TCRbeta CDR3 rearrangement, sequence reads were collapsed and filtered. For each sample, productive Simpson clonality was calculated as the square root of Simpson's diversity index across productive rearrangements. This immuneACCESS table, as held by TCRdb, lists in-frame sequences with V and J called but not all clones. Of the missing ones, under half trace to an unresolved V gene in checked studies; the others have no known cause. V, J and clone size are taken as reported in that table, and D and trimming were inferred from the DNA itself. Across this sample there are over 110,000 clones, with around 89% seen only once. The ten largest make up 25% to 35% of the sample.

Overall results and qualifications from the work: How much clinical and demographic metadata was included differed by source and by participant, and the metadata was provided uncurated.

The sequenced material came from peripheral blood. The sequence was collected from a human donor in a cohort sampled during active COVID-19. The chain is encoded by TRBV25-1 joined to TRBJ2-7; 10 middle bases align to TRBD1. CDR3 sequence: CASSDRDRGPISYEQYF. The nucleotide sequence reads TGTGCCAGCAGTGATCGGGACAGGGGACCAATCTCCTACGAGCAGTACTTC.